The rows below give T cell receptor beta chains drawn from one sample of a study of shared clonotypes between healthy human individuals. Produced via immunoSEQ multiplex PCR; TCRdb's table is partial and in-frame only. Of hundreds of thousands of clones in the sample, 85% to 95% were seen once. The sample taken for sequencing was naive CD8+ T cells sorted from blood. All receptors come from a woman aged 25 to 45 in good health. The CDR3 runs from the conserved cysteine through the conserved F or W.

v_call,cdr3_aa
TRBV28,CASSLKVGYTF
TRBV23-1,CASSQVSDRDWEGAGGGCPDTQYF
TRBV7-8,CASSLVGAEDGYTF
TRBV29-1,CSVEVSGSNYEQYF
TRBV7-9,CASSQPGDGYTF
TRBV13,CASSLRGPTGDEQYF
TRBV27,CASSLSVGGSYEQYF
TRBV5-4,CASSLRTGGVTEAFF
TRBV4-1,CASSHGLAEGREQYF
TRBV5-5,CASSLAAGGDTEAFF
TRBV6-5,CASSYPGQGGRNEQFF
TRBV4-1,CASSPGVLNQPQHF
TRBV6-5,CASGDSELQPQHF
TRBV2,CASIGSESTDTQYF
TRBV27,CASSLSSRGLLYGYTF
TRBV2,CASRGAPTEQFF
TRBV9,CASSLGRNTEAFF